These T cell receptor beta chains were read from a single sample in a study of PD-1 blockade in classical Hodgkin lymphoma. The protocol was immunoSEQ multiplex PCR, while the TCRdb copy is restricted to in-frame clones and leaves out a portion. The data show some 17,000 clones, around 79% seen once. The sample here was CD4+ T cells from blood, taken before the fourth cycle of nivolumab. These receptors were obtained from a human donor with classical Hodgkin lymphoma. CDR3s leave out the opening cysteine and the closing phenylalanine or tryptophan. Fields, in order: CDR3 protein, V gene.

CDR3 protein: ASSLAGGGYNEQF
V gene: TRBV6-6

CDR3 protein: ASSLEGAGRMAGELF
V gene: TRBV5-1

CDR3 protein: ASCRDSSYEQY
V gene: TRBV6-1

CDR3 protein: AWSSRALGTDTQY
V gene: TRBV30

CDR3 protein: ASSQSDTEAF
V gene: TRBV7-8

CDR3 protein: SVEKDRGKNEQF
V gene: TRBV29-1

CDR3 protein: ASSKRAVTSGRGEQY
V gene: TRBV2

CDR3 protein: ASSATGNTIY
V gene: TRBV6-1

CDR3 protein: ASSWGSGGFYNEQF
V gene: TRBV5-6

CDR3 protein: ASSQKTGANTGELF
V gene: TRBV4-3